This passage covers 22 T cell receptor beta chains from one sample sequenced in a study of blood T cells in healthy people across ages. Sample-barcoded 5' priming and a J-beta primer mix drove a second PCR of about 6 to 11 cycles. One entry per CDR3 protein, called by TCRdb with MiXCR from the 5' RACE reads. The sample yields hundreds of thousands of distinct CDR3 sequences, about 30% seen once. Sequenced sample: blood. The receptors were sampled from a woman older than 75 in good health.

In this sample, this clonotype turned up once. The chain has TRBV5-5 and TRBJ1-3, with D maybe TRBD1 (5 bases). Trimming removed 2 bases at V and 9 bases at J, with 21 bases between. The V gene's germline CDR1 is SGHKS and CDR2 YYEKEE (reference sequence). This CDR3 has 16 residues. The CDR3 DNA reads TGTGCCAGCAGCTTTGGAAGGCCGGGTTTGGGGGGCACCATATATTTT. It codes for CASSFGRPGLGGTIYF.

This clonotype was counted between two and nine times. The chain combines TRBV5-1 with TRBJ1-1; maybe TRBD1 (6 bases). The CDR3 has 18 residues. Trimming pared 0 bases from V and 0 bases from J, leaving 18 bases between. The V gene's germline CDR1 is SGHRS and CDR2 YFSETQ. CDR3 region: CASSLEYRIGGLNTEAFF. In DNA, the CDR3 is TGCGCCAGCAGCTTGGAGTATCGTATTGGGGGCTTGAACACTGAAGCTTTCTTT.

The rearrangement uses TRBV29-1 and TRBJ1-1, with 7 nucleotides matching TRBD1. Germline lookup yields CDR1 SQVTM and CDR2 ANQGSEA. Trimming cost V 1 base and J 5 bases; bases outside gene matches: 10. The CDR3 runs 15 residues. CDR3 region: CSVEGERGLYTEAFF. CDR3 nucleotide sequence: TGCAGCGTTGAAGGAGAAAGGGGGCTATATACTGAAGCTTTCTTT.

This clonotype was counted at least ten times. The chain employs TRBV20-1 and TRBJ2-7, with TRBD1 matching 9 bases. Trimming cost V 1 base and J 4 bases; bases outside gene matches: 8. CDR1 and CDR2 from the germline V gene are DFQATT and SNEGSKA (reference sequence). CDR3 length: 15 amino acids. CDR3 coding DNA: TGCAGTGCTAGAGTCTCGGGACAGGGTAAATACGAGCAGTACTTC. This sequence encodes CSARVSGQGKYEQYF.

The chain carries TRBV12-3 or TRBV12-4 and TRBJ2-3; 8 bases agree with TRBD2. This CDR3 has 19 amino acids. J gave up 2 bases and V 6 bases, and 19 bases lay outside the gene matches. CDR3 sequence reads: CASSRGVGGGSVNTDTQYF. Here the CDR3 DNA reads TGTGCCAGCAGCCGTGGAGTTGGCGGGGGGAGCGTTAACACAGATACGCAGTATTTT.

This clonotype was seen only a few times. CDR3: CASTSIGGQLMNTEAFF. The DNA of the CDR3 is TGTGCCAGCACCTCGATCGGAGGCCAGCTTATGAACACTGAAGCTTTCTTT. The chain employs TRBV6-2 or TRBV6-3 and TRBJ1-1, with unresolved D. Germline CDR1 and CDR2: MNHEY and SVGEGT. Trimming pared 7 bases from V and 0 bases from J, leaving 21 bases between. The CDR3 runs to 17 residues.

The chain recombines TRBV11-3 with TRBJ2-6; the D gene is possibly TRBD1 (6 bases). CDR1 is SGHNT, CDR2 YENEEA, per germline. With 4 bases removed from V and 0 bases from J, the gap between germline ends came to 10 bases. The CDR3 loop spans 16 amino acids. The CDR3 DNA reads TGTGCCAGCAGCTCCCTGACAGGCTCTGGGGCCAACGTCCTGACTTTC. It translates to CASSSLTGSGANVLTF.

This clonotype was counted only a few times. Being one base from a much bigger clone, this may be a read error. The V call is TRBV4-1, the J call TRBJ1-2; a weak D match, TRBD1 (6 bases). Germline CDR1 and CDR2: MGHRA and YSYEKL. CDR3 length: 15 residues. Trimming stripped 5 bases from V and 0 bases from J, with 13 bases between. The CDR3 DNA sequence: TGCGCCAGCAGCAACCAACAGGGAACTAACTATGGCTACACCTTC. This codes for CASSNQQGTNYGYTF.

The sample holds many counts of this clonotype. The chain is built from TRBV7-2 and TRBJ1-2, with D unclear. CDR3 length: 15 amino acids. Looked up from germline, CDR1 is SGHTA and CDR2 is FQGNSA. V lost 1 base to trimming and J lost 4 bases, with 13 bases between them. This CDR3 reads CASSLVPEAGYGYTF. DNA of the CDR3: TGTGCCAGCAGCTTAGTACCTGAGGCCGGCTATGGCTACACCTTC.

The table lists this clonotype with a few counts. Since a much larger clone is just one base distant, this may be a read error. The chain links TRBV3-1 to TRBJ2-5, with D uncertain. Germline loops: CDR1 LGHDT, CDR2 YNNKEL (reference sequence). V gave up 4 bases and J gave up 11 bases, with 20 bases separating them. The CDR3 runs 14 residues. The DNA of the CDR3 is TGTGCCAGCAGCCCAGGTCCTAAAGGTGGAGCGCAGTACTTC. Its protein product is CASSPGPKGGAQYF.

The sample holds many counts of this clonotype. This chain links TRBV20-1 with TRBJ2-1, with 10 bases lining up with TRBD2. CDR1 is DFQATT and CDR2 is SNEGSKA in the germline V gene (reference sequence). CDR3 length: 18 amino acids. The V segment lost 5 bases and the J segment 0 bases; nucleotides outside the gene matches: 13. CDR3 amino acids: CSADPISGGPSSYNEQFF. The CDR3 nucleotides read TGCAGTGCTGACCCTATTAGCGGGGGGCCAAGCTCCTACAATGAGCAGTTCTTC.

This clonotype has ten or more counts. The gene calls are TRBV6-6 and TRBJ2-7; 8 bases match TRBD1. From germline, CDR1 is MNHNY and CDR2 SVGAGI (reference sequence). The junction had 9 bases not matched to a gene; V was cut back by 5 bases and J by 3 bases. The CDR3 covers 15 residues. CDR3 residues: CASSPRQGIVYEQYF. The CDR3 DNA sequence: TGTGCCAGCAGTCCTCGACAGGGGATAGTCTACGAGCAGTACTTC.

This clonotype was picked up many times. The chain couples TRBV27 to TRBJ1-4, with D perhaps matching TRBD1 (6 bases). Germline-derived CDR1 and CDR2 are MNHEY and SMNVEV (reference sequence). This CDR3 region has 14 residues. The V gene lost 5 bases and the J gene lost 7 bases, with 14 bases spanning the gap. The DNA for the CDR3 is TGTGCCAGCAGTCCCCCAGGGGTTGCTGAAAAACTGTTTTTT. Translated: CASSPPGVAEKLFF.

About this clonotype: With a much larger clone just one base away, this may be a read error. The gene calls are TRBV4-1 and TRBJ2-1; tentatively, D is TRBD2 (6 bases). This CDR3 region has 15 residues. Germline V gives CDR1 MGHRA, CDR2 YSYEKL. DNA of the CDR3: TGCGCCAGCAGCCAATGGGACTCCAGAGCAAATGAGCAGGTCTTC. Translation: CASSQWDSRANEQVF.

This clonotype was counted ten times or more. The chain employs TRBV7-2 and TRBJ2-3, with 7 bases aligning to TRBD2. The CDR3 is 17 amino acids. V lost 5 bases and J lost 3; bases outside the gene matches: 14. The V gene's germline CDR1 is SGHTA and CDR2 FQGNSA. CDR3 bases: TGTGCCAGCAGCCCCAGTCGTCGGGGGGAGGCAACAGATACGCAGTATTTT. It yields the protein CASSPSRRGEATDTQYF. The variable domain in full, completed from reference TRBV7-2 and TRBJ2-3, reads GAGVSQSPSNKVTEKGKDVELRCDPISGHTALYWYRQSLGQGLEFLIYFQGNSAPDKSGLPSDRFSAERTGGSVSTLTIQRTQQEDSAVYLCASSPSRRGEATDTQYFGPGTRLTVL.

The chain has TRBV24-1 and TRBJ1-2; 12 nucleotides line up with TRBD1. The CDR3 sequence is 16 residues long. Losses at the gene ends were 3 bases for V and 3 bases for J; bases not matched to a gene: 4. Looked up from germline, CDR1 is KGHDR and CDR2 is SFDVKD. CDR3 loop: CATSDGGQGADYGYTF. The CDR3 DNA reads TGTGCCACCAGTGATGGGGGACAGGGGGCTGACTATGGCTACACCTTC.

This clonotype was seen a handful of times. The V gene is TRBV25-1, the J gene TRBJ1-6; the match to TRBD1 covers 7 bases. The germline V gene encodes CDR1 MGHDK and CDR2 SYGVNS. Trimming took 4 bases from V and 7 from J; bases not matched to a gene: 10. The CDR3 is 16 residues long. The CDR3 spells CASSGPGGTPNSPLHF. CDR3 in DNA: TGTGCCAGCAGTGGCCCAGGGGGGACCCCGAATTCACCCCTCCACTTT.

J is TRBJ2-1 and V is TRBV30; a weak D match, TRBD1 (6 bases). CDR3 length: 14 residues. The V gene's germline CDR1 is GTSNPN and CDR2 SVGIG (reference sequence). V dropped 3 bases and J dropped 4 bases, with 13 bases sitting between them. CDR3 nucleotide sequence: TGTGCCTGGAGCGCCGGACAGATATACAATGAGCAGTTCTTC. Amino acid sequence: CAWSAGQIYNEQFF.

The chain combines TRBV6-1 with TRBJ1-5; 7 nucleotides align to TRBD1. The J segment lost 4 bases and the V segment lost 6 bases, leaving 9 bases of the junction unmatched. This CDR3 comprises 15 residues. Germline V gene data show CDR1 as MNHNS and CDR2 as SASEGT. CDR3 nucleotide sequence: TGTGCCAGCAGCGTTACAGGGGCCCCTAATCAGCCCCAGCATTTT. As protein: CASSVTGAPNQPQHF.

This clonotype was picked up one time. Its ends do not fully match the called genes, so a read error is possible. This chain connects TRBV9 to TRBJ1-2; D is perhaps TRBD1 (5 bases). CDR3 length: 12 amino acids. In germline, CDR1 is SGDLS, CDR2 YYNGEE. The DNA for the CDR3 is TGTGCCTGCAGCTATGACAGCTATGACTACACCTTC. Translating gives CACSYDSYDYTF.

The chain carries TRBV7-2 and TRBJ1-2; D possibly corresponds to TRBD1 (5 bases). Germline V gives CDR1 SGHTA, CDR2 FQGNSA. V gave up 2 bases and J gave up 6 bases, with 16 bases separating them. The CDR3 has 15 residues. The CDR3 DNA follows: TGTGCCAGCAGCTTAAGGTCGGGGCAGACCAATGGCTACACCTTC. Its protein product is CASSLRSGQTNGYTF.

The V call is TRBV5-1, the J call TRBJ1-6; a weak D match, TRBD1 (6 bases). The ends were cut back, 4 bases at V and 6 bases at J, with 14 bases in the middle. Germline V gives CDR1 SGHRS, CDR2 YFSETQ. CDR3 length equals 15 residues. CDR3 coding DNA: TGCGCCAGCAGCCAAGGGGGACAAGCTAATTCACCCCTCCACTTT. Translating it yields CASSQGGQANSPLHF.